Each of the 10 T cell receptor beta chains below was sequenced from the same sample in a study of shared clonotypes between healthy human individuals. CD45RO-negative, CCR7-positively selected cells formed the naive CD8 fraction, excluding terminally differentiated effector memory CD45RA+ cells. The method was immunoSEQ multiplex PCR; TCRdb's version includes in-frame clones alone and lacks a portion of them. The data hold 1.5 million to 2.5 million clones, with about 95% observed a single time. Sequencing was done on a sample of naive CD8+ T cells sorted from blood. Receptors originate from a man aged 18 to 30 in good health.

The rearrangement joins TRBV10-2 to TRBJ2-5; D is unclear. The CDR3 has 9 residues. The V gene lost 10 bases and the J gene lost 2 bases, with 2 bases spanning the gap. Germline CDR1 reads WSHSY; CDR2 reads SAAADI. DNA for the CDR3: TGCGCCACACAAGAGACCCAGTACTTC. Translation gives CATQETQYF.

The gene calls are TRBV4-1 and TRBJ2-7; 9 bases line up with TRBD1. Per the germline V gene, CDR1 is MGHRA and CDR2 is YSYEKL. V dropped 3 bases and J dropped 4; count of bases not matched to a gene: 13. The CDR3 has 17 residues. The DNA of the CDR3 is TGCGCCAGCAGCCAGAAGGGAGGGACAGGGAGTCTGTACGAGCAGTACTTC. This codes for CASSQKGGTGSLYEQYF.

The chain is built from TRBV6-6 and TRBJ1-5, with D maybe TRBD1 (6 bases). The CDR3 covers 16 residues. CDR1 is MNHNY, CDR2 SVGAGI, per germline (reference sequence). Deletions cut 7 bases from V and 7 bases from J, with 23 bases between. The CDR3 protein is CASTEDRQEERQPQHF. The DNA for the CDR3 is TGTGCCAGCACCGAAGACCGACAGGAAGAGAGACAGCCCCAGCATTTT.

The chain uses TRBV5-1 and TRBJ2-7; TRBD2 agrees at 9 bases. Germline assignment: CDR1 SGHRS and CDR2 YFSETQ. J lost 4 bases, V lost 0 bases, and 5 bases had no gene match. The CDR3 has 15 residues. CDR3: CASSLDSGGLYEQYF. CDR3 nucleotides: TGCGCCAGCAGCTTGGATAGCGGGGGCCTTTACGAGCAGTACTTC.

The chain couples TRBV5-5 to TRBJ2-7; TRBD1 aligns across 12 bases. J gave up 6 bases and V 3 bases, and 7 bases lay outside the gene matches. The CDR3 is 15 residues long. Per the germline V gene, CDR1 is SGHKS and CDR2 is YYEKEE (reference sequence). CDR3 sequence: CASSYNPGQGAEQYF. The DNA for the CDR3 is TGTGCCAGCAGCTATAACCCGGGACAGGGGGCCGAGCAGTACTTC.

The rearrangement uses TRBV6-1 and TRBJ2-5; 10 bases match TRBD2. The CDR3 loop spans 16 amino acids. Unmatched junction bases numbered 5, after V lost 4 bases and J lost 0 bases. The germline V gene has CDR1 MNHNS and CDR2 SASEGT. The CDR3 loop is CASSATSGSYQETQYF. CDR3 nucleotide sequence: TGTGCCAGCAGTGCGACTAGCGGGTCATACCAAGAGACCCAGTACTTC.

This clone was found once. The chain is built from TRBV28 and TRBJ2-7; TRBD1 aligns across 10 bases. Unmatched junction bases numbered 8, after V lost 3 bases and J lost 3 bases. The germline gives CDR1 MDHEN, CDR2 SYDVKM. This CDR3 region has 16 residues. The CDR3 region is CASSFRGDRGLYEQYF. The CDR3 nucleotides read TGTGCCAGCAGTTTTCGGGGGGACAGGGGACTCTACGAGCAGTACTTC.

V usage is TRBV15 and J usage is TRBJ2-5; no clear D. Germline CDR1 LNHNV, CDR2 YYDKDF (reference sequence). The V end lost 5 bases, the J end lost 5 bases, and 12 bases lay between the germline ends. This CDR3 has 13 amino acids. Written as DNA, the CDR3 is TGTGCCACCAGCTTACCCGTGCAGGAGACCCAGTACTTC. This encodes CATSLPVQETQYF. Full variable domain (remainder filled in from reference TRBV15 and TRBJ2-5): DAMVIQNPRYQVTQFGKPVTLSCSQTLNHNVMYWYQQKSSQAPKLLFHYYDKDFNNEADTPDNFQSRRPNTSFCFLDIRSPGLGDTAMYLCATSLPVQETQYFGPGTRLLVL.

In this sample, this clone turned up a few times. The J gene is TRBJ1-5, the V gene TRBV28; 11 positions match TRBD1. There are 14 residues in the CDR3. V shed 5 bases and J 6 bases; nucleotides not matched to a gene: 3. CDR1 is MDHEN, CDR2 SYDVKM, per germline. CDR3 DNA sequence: TGTGCCAGCAGTCTTGGACAGGGGGCTCAGCCCCAGCATTTT. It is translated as CASSLGQGAQPQHF.

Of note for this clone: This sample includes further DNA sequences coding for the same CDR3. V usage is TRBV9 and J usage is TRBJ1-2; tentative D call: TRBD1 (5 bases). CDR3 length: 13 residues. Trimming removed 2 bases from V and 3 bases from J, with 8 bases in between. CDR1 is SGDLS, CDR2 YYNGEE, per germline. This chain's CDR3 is CASSVEQDYGYTF. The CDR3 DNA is TGTGCCAGCAGCGTGGAACAGGACTATGGCTACACCTTC.